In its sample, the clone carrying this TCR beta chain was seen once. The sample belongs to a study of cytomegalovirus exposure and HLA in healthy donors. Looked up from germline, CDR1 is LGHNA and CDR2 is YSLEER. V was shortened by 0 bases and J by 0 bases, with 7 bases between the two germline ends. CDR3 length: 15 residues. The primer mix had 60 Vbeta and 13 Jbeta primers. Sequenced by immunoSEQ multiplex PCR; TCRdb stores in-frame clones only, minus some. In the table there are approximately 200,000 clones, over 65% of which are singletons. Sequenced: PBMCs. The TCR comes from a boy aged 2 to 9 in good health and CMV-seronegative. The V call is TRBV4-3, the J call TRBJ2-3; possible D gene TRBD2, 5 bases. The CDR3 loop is CASSQEAASTDTQYF. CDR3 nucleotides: TGCGCCAGCAGCCAAGAAGCGGCTAGCACAGATACGCAGTATTTT.